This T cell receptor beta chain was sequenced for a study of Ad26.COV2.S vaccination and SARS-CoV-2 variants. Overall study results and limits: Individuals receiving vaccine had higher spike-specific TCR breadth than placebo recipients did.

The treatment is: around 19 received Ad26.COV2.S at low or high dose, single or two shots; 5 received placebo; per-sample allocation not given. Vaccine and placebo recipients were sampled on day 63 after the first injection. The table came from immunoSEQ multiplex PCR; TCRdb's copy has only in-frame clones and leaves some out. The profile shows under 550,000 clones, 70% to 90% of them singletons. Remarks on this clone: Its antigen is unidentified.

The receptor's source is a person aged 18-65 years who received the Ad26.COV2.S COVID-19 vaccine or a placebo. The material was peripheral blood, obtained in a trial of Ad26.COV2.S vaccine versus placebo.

The CDR3 region is CASSPSGQGGNEQFF. The CDR3 DNA follows: TGTGCCAGCAGCCCCTCGGGACAGGGTGGCAATGAGCAGTTCTTC. The chain carries TRBV7-2 and TRBJ2-1, with 9 bases identical to TRBD1. V shed 5 bases and J 6 bases; nucleotides not matched to a gene: 8. The CDR3 runs 15 residues. The V gene's germline CDR1 is SGHTA and CDR2 FQGNSA. The complete variable domain, with remaining parts taken from reference TRBV7-2 and TRBJ2-1, reads GAGVSQSPSNKVTEKGKDVELRCDPISGHTALYWYRQSLGQGLEFLIYFQGNSAPDKSGLPSDRFSAERTGGSVSTLTIQRTQQEDSAVYLCASSPSGQGGNEQFFGPGTRLTVL.